These 3 T cell receptor beta chains came from one sample sequenced in a study of blood T cell repertoires in COVID-19. Some clones are missing from TCRdb's copy, which holds only in-frame ones; the method was immunoSEQ multiplex PCR. The sample has about 200,000 clones; 80% to 90% are singletons. The sequenced material came from peripheral blood. The receptors derive from an elderly man with acute or convalescent COVID-19.

This chain links TRBV5-1 with TRBJ2-5, with 8 positions matching TRBD1. V was clipped by 6 bases and J by 5 bases; unmatched bases: 9. The CDR3 is 14 residues long. Germline CDR1 and CDR2: SGHRS and YFSETQ. The CDR3 loop reads CASTPPGGWETQYF. CDR3 sequence (DNA): TGCGCCAGCACCCCCCCAGGGGGCTGGGAGACCCAGTACTTC.

V is TRBV5-1 and J is TRBJ2-5; 7 bases line up with TRBD2. CDR3 length equals 13 residues. V dropped 4 bases and J dropped 2; count of bases not matched to a gene: 2. CDR1 is SGHRS, CDR2 YFSETQ, per germline. In DNA, the CDR3 is TGCGCCAGCAGCGGGGGAGGGCAAGAGACCCAGTACTTC. Its protein is CASSGGGQETQYF.

The V gene is TRBV5-1, the J gene TRBJ2-2; 8 bases fit TRBD2. CDR1 is SGHRS and CDR2 is YFSETQ in the germline V gene. This CDR3 spans 15 amino acids. Unmatched junction bases numbered 0, after V lost 1 base and J lost 1 base. CDR3 coding DNA: TGCGCCAGCAGCTTGACTAGCGGGAACACCGGGGAGCTGTTTTTT. Translating gives CASSLTSGNTGELFF.